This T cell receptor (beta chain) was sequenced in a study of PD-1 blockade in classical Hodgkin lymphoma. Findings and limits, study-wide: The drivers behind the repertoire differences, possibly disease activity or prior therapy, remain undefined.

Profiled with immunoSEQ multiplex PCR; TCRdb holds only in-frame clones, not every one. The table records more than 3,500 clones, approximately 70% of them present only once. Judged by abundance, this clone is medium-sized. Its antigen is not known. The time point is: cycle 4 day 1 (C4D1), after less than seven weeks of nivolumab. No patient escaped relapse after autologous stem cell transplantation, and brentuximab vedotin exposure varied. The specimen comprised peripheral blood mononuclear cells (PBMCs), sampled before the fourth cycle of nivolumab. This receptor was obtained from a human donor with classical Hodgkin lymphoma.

The CDR3 DNA sequence: TGTGCCAGTAGTAGGACTAGCGGGAGTCTCGAGACCCAGTACTTC. It codes for CASSRTSGSLETQYF. The V and J genes are TRBV19 and TRBJ2-5; 13 bases match TRBD2. The CDR3 runs 15 residues. Trimming took 4 bases from V and 5 from J; bases not matched to a gene: 4. In germline, CDR1 is LNHDA, CDR2 SQIVND (reference sequence).